Listed here is a single TCR beta chain. Per the authors' pipeline: Reference gene primer amplification gave estimated nucleated cell counts. The table came from immunoSEQ multiplex PCR; TCRdb's copy has only in-frame clones and leaves some out. That table is the source of V, J and clone size, and D and trimming were worked out from the DNA. The table records around 130,000 clones, around 80% of them present only once. These data come from a study of blood T cell repertoires in COVID-19. Study-wide background: Donors in the United States, Italy and Spain gave samples during acute or convalescent COVID-19. PBMCs, B-cell-depleted T cells, or T cells were the source of the cDNA or gDNA that made up the material.

CDR1 is SEHNR, CDR2 FQNEAQ, per germline (reference sequence). The CDR3 totals 15 residues. V shed 1 base, J shed 8 bases, and the junction held 6 bases outside the gene matches. The material sequenced was peripheral blood. The TCR was taken from a human donor in a cohort sampled during active COVID-19. V and J are TRBV7-9 and TRBJ1-4, with 8 positions matching TRBD1. CDR3 DNA: TGTGCCAGCAGCTTAGAACAGGGGGTTAAAGAAAAACTGTTTTTT. Translating gives CASSLEQGVKEKLFF. The entire variable domain, with the rest obtained from reference TRBV7-9 and TRBJ1-4, is as follows: DTGVSQNPRHKITKRGQNVTFRCDPISEHNRLYWYRQTLGQGPEFLTYFQNEAQLEKSRLLSDRFSAERPKGSFSTLEIQRTEQGDSAMYLCASSLEQGVKEKLFFGSGTQLSVL.